These 23 T cell receptor beta chains share one sample of origin, sequenced in a study of cytomegalovirus exposure and HLA in healthy donors. Sequencing was performed with immunoSEQ multiplex PCR; in TCRdb, only in-frame clones are kept and a portion is missing. The table records roughly 220,000 clones, over 80% of them present only once. Source material: PBMCs. The receptor set was obtained from a woman in her 30s in good health and CMV-seropositive.

The rearrangement uses TRBV7-2 and TRBJ1-5, with D uncertain. The CDR3 length is 16 residues. Germline CDR1 reads SGHTA; CDR2 reads FQGNSA. The V end was cut by 4 bases, the J end by 4 bases, with 17 bases between. The CDR3 spells CASSSDAGSPNQPQHF. CDR3 nucleotides: TGTGCCAGCAGCTCGGACGCGGGCTCCCCTAATCAGCCCCAGCATTTT. The entire variable domain, with the rest obtained from reference TRBV7-2 and TRBJ1-5, is as follows: GAGVSQSPSNKVTEKGKDVELRCDPISGHTALYWYRQSLGQGLEFLIYFQGNSAPDKSGLPSDRFSAERTGGSVSTLTIQRTQQEDSAVYLCASSSDAGSPNQPQHFGDGTRLSIL.

V and J are TRBV9 and TRBJ2-3; D possibly corresponds to TRBD1 (6 bases). Germline assignment: CDR1 SGDLS and CDR2 YYNGEE. The V gene lost 0 bases and the J gene lost 5 bases, with 19 bases spanning the gap. This CDR3 spans 17 amino acids. For the CDR3, the DNA is TGTGCCAGCAGCGTAGATCTTCCGACAGGCGGACAAGATACGCAGTATTTT. Its translation is CASSVDLPTGGQDTQYF.

The chain has TRBV19 and TRBJ2-7; D remains unclear. V lost 1 base and J lost 3, with 7 bases in between. The CDR3 runs 13 residues. The germline CDR1 and CDR2 sequences are LNHDA and SQIVND (reference sequence). The CDR3, as DNA: TGTGCCAGTAGTATAGCGGGCTACTACGAGCAGTACTTC. Translated, it gives CASSIAGYYEQYF.

This clone was seen only once. J is TRBJ2-1 and V is TRBV28; D gene unclear. V lost 3 bases, J lost 10 bases, and 7 bases lay in between. The germline V gene encodes CDR1 MDHEN and CDR2 SYDVKM. This CDR3 has 11 residues. CDR3 sequence (DNA): TGTGCCAGCAGTTTCCCCGACGAGCAGTTCTTC. Protein product: CASSFPDEQFF. The full variable domain, rest sourced from reference TRBV28 and TRBJ2-1, is DVKVTQSSRYLVKRTGEKVFLECVQDMDHENMFWYRQDPGLGLRLIYFSYDVKMKEKGDIPEGYSVSREKKERFSLILESASTNQTSMYLCASSFPDEQFFGPGTRLTVL.

For the CDR3, the DNA is TGTGCCAGCAGCCCCCGGGGGGGCCGCACCTCGTATGGCTACACCTTC. This translates into CASSPRGGRTSYGYTF. This rearrangement joins TRBV27 to TRBJ1-2; TRBD1 might be the D (6 bases). CDR1 and CDR2 (germline): MNHEY, SMNVEV (reference sequence). This CDR3 has 16 residues. V lost 6 bases, J lost 5 bases, and 22 bases lay in between.

V is TRBV30 and J is TRBJ1-1; D is unresolved. This CDR3 has 12 amino acids. Germline V gene data show CDR1 as GTSNPN and CDR2 as SVGIG (reference sequence). V was cut by 2 bases and J by 7 bases, with 11 bases left in between. DNA for the CDR3: TGTGCCTGGAGTTTCTTCGGGGTTGAAGCTTTCTTT. Translating it yields CAWSFFGVEAFF.

This chain links TRBV27 with TRBJ1-1; D ambiguous. The CDR3 is 16 residues long. V shed 3 bases and J shed 0 bases, with 14 bases lying between them. Germline CDR1 reads MNHEY; CDR2 reads SMNVEV (reference sequence). For the CDR3, the DNA is TGTGCCAGCAGTTTTTTCCCTATGGCCATGAACACTGAAGCTTTCTTT. It encodes CASSFFPMAMNTEAFF.

The chain combines TRBV4-3 with TRBJ2-7, with TRBD1 matching 7 bases. The CDR3 runs 15 residues. V was clipped by 4 bases and J by 5 bases; unmatched bases: 11. In germline, CDR1 is LGHNA, CDR2 YSLEER. In nucleotides, the CDR3 is TGCGCCAGCAGCCCCGTCATTTACAGGGGCCACGAGCAGTACTTC. This gives the protein CASSPVIYRGHEQYF.

J is TRBJ2-5 and V is TRBV5-1; 9 bases fit TRBD2. Trimming cost V 0 bases and J 2 bases; bases outside gene matches: 5. Germline V lookup: CDR1 SGHRS, CDR2 YFSETQ. The CDR3 sequence is 16 residues long. The CDR3 is CASSLVGTSTQETQYF. The CDR3 DNA reads TGCGCCAGCAGCTTGGTCGGGACTAGCACACAAGAGACCCAGTACTTC.

This chain links TRBV7-2 with TRBJ1-4, with D perhaps TRBD1 (5 bases). Germline V CDR1 and CDR2: SGHTA, FQGNSA. The CDR3 has 16 amino acids. V gave up 1 base and J gave up 3 bases, with 12 bases separating them. Here the CDR3 DNA reads TGTGCCAGCAGCTTAGGCCTTTGGGGGGCTAATGAAAAACTGTTTTTT. Encoded protein: CASSLGLWGANEKLFF.

The chain combines TRBV10-3 with TRBJ2-7; unclear D gene. The germline V gene encodes CDR1 ENHRY and CDR2 SYGVKD. V lost 7 bases and J 7 bases, leaving 11 bases between the germline ends. The CDR3 runs 11 residues. The CDR3 sequence: CAIKVWQEQYF. CDR3 sequence (DNA): TGTGCCATCAAGGTCTGGCAGGAGCAGTACTTC.

The chain combines TRBV10-2 with TRBJ2-5; 7 bases are a match to TRBD1. CDR3 length equals 17 residues. The V segment lost 2 bases and the J segment 4 bases; nucleotides outside the gene matches: 13. Germline CDR1 is WSHSY and CDR2 is SAAADI. The CDR3 spells CASSETRRQGKGETQYF. CDR3 nucleotides: TGCGCCAGCAGTGAGACCCGGCGACAGGGCAAAGGAGAGACCCAGTACTTC.

The chain combines TRBV18 with TRBJ2-7; D ambiguous. Trimming cost V 3 bases and J 7 bases, with 16 bases left between them. From germline, CDR1 is KGHSH and CDR2 LQKENI. The CDR3 is 14 residues long. CDR3 region: CASSPFYEASEQYF. In DNA, the CDR3 is TGTGCCAGCTCACCGTTCTACGAGGCTTCGGAGCAGTACTTC.

The chain recombines TRBV28 with TRBJ1-4, with unresolved D. V was clipped by 2 bases and J by 7 bases, with 2 bases between them. CDR1 is MDHEN and CDR2 is SYDVKM in the germline V gene. The CDR3 has 11 residues. The DNA of the CDR3 is TGTGCCAGCAGTTTAGGTGAAAAACTGTTTTTT. Its protein product is CASSLGEKLFF.

The CDR3 region is CASSEHDGYIQETQYF. In DNA, the CDR3 is TGTGCCAGCAGCGAGCACGATGGGTATATACAAGAGACCCAGTACTTC. The V and J genes are TRBV9 and TRBJ2-5; D remains ambiguous. The CDR3 is made up of 16 amino acids. CDR1 and CDR2 from the germline V gene are SGDLS and YYNGEE. V lost 3 bases to trimming and J lost 2 bases, with 17 bases between them. Combining the CDR3 with reference TRBV9 and TRBJ2-5 gives the whole variable domain DSGVTQTPKHLITATGQRVTLRCSPRSGDLSVYWYQQSLDQGLQFLIQYYNGEERAKGNILERFSAQQFPDLHSELNLSSLELGDSALYFCASSEHDGYIQETQYFGPGTRLLVL.

This clone has a handful of counts. The chain links TRBV5-6 to TRBJ2-7, with a weak D call TRBD1 (5 bases). CDR1 and CDR2 (germline): SGHDT, YYEEEE. The CDR3 extends over 16 amino acids. The V end was cut by 1 base, the J end by 5 bases, with 19 bases between. In DNA form, the CDR3 reads TGTGCCAGCAGCTTGAAGGGGAAGTATGTCCCTAACGAGCAGTACTTC. Residues: CASSLKGKYVPNEQYF.

The rearrangement links TRBV7-2 to TRBJ2-7; weak D call: TRBD1 (6 bases). Germline V CDR1 and CDR2: SGHTA, FQGNSA. The length of the CDR3 is 13 residues. The V end was cut by 2 bases, the J end by 4 bases, with 9 bases between. For the CDR3, the DNA is TGTGCCAGCAGCTTAAGACAGGAATACGAGCAGTACTTC. It codes for CASSLRQEYEQYF.

J is TRBJ2-2 and V is TRBV5-4, with 10 bases lining up with TRBD2. V dropped 3 bases and J dropped 3; count of bases not matched to a gene: 11. The germline CDR1 and CDR2 sequences are SGHNT and YYREEE (reference sequence). The CDR3 is 18 amino acids. CDR3 residues: CASSSGLAAVSDTGELFF. DNA of the CDR3: TGTGCCAGCAGCTCAGGACTAGCGGCCGTTAGCGACACCGGGGAGCTGTTTTTT.

The V gene is TRBV5-6, the J gene TRBJ1-2; 8 nucleotides align to TRBD1. Germline CDR1 is SGHDT and CDR2 is YYEEEE. With 3 bases clipped from V and 7 bases from J, the junction kept 5 bases outside the gene matches. The CDR3 totals 13 residues. This CDR3 is CASSSGQGAGYTF. For the CDR3, the DNA is TGTGCCAGCAGCTCCGGACAGGGTGCTGGCTACACCTTC.

The V and J genes are TRBV7-2 and TRBJ2-7; unclear D gene. Trimming left V 2 bases short and J 3 bases short, with 11 bases between. The CDR3 totals 14 residues. The germline V gene has CDR1 SGHTA and CDR2 FQGNSA. The DNA of the CDR3 is TGTGCCAGCAGCTTAAAGGGAAACGGCTACGAGCAGTACTTC. This translates into CASSLKGNGYEQYF.

The chain combines TRBV11-2 with TRBJ1-1, with D unclear. In germline, CDR1 is SGHAT, CDR2 FQNNGV. Between the trimmed V and J ends, which lost 5 bases and 3 bases, there was a span of 13 bases. This CDR3 has 14 residues. The CDR3 region has the DNA TGTGCCAGCAGCCATCCCAGGAGATACACTGAAGCTTTCTTT. It codes for CASSHPRRYTEAFF.

The chain employs TRBV15 and TRBJ2-7, with 10 positions matching TRBD1. CDR3 length: 16 amino acids. Germline V gene sequence: CDR1 LNHNV, CDR2 YYDKDF (reference sequence). Trimming removed 3 bases from V and 4 bases from J; junction bases left unmatched: 9. CDR3 in amino acids: CATSRGTGAFQYEQYF. In nucleotides, the CDR3 is TGTGCCACCAGCAGGGGGACAGGGGCTTTCCAATACGAGCAGTACTTC.

This clone was observed a single time. The chain joins TRBV7-2 to TRBJ1-2; 8 bases map to TRBD1. Per germline, CDR1 SGHTA and CDR2 FQGNSA. After removal of 5 bases from V and 4 bases from J, the junction contained 6 bases not matched to a gene. The CDR3 extends over 14 amino acids. The CDR3 DNA sequence: TGTGCCAGCAGCATCGGACAGGGTACCTATGGCTACACCTTC. Its protein product is CASSIGQGTYGYTF. Full variable domain (missing parts from reference TRBV7-2 and TRBJ1-2): GAGVSQSPSNKVTEKGKDVELRCDPISGHTALYWYRQSLGQGLEFLIYFQGNSAPDKSGLPSDRFSAERTGGSVSTLTIQRTQQEDSAVYLCASSIGQGTYGYTFGSGTRLTVV.